The present entry profiles one T cell receptor beta chain with its context. Its antigen is as yet unknown. These data belong to a study of cytomegalovirus exposure and HLA in healthy donors. Overall study results and limits: Presence/absence analysis assumed near-uniform sequencing depth across donors. Earlier analysis looked at TCR beta V segments, and most were productive about 90% or about 30% of the time. Later, an analysis found that common viral pathogens appeared to be linked with several of the most significant clusters.

The PCR used 60 Vbeta and 13 Jbeta primers. Assay used: immunoSEQ multiplex PCR; TCRdb lists only in-frame clones, some missing. The data contain around 150,000 clones, about three fifths of them singletons. Trimming cost V 4 bases and J 2 bases; bases outside gene matches: 5. Germline lookup yields CDR1 SGHRS and CDR2 YFSETQ. The length of the CDR3 is 14 residues. This TCR came from a woman aged 55 to 70 in good health and CMV-seropositive. Material for sequencing was PBMCs. V and J are TRBV5-1 and TRBJ2-5; 7 bases agree with TRBD1. CDR3 protein: CASSLGTEQETQYF. The DNA of the CDR3 is TGCGCCAGCAGCCTGGGGACAGAACAAGAGACCCAGTACTTC.